This T cell receptor beta chain was identified during a study of T-cell reconstitution after alpha-beta-depleted transplantation in children (dated by TCRdb to the mid-2010s). The study in broad terms: Using TCR repertoire profiling, the study followed T-cell immune reconstitution in a quantitative way in children after TCRalphabeta/CD19-depleted allogeneic hematopoietic cell transplantation.

Based on the germline V gene (reference sequence), the CDR1 and CDR2 sequences are LGHDT and YNNKEL. V trim: 4 bases; J trim: 5 bases; unmatched bases: 4. Counted from cysteine to phenylalanine, this CDR3 has 14 amino acids. Only CDR3 DNA is held: 42 bases, read in frame from base 1. Turning to this clonotype: Its antigen is unknown. No base qualities exist here, and no much larger clone lies one base off it.

Library construction relied on PCR. Instrument on record: Illumina HiSeq 2500. TCR library preparation used molecular barcoding, with unique molecular identifiers applied to normalize quantification of the TCRbeta repertoire. TCRdb ran its own pipeline on the public reads, namely fastp trimming at Q25 and MiXCR clone calling, and kept in-frame beta chains. Entries that share a CDR3 protein sequence are merged under the most common genes and DNA. In all, the sample holds about 640,000 distinct CDR3 sequences, and 16% of those were seen once. 0.8% to 1.1% of the sample is held by the ten biggest clonotypes.

Sequencing was performed on PBMCs from the stem cell graft donor, taken from the stem cell graft. The V and J segments used are TRBV3-1 and TRBJ2-1, with TRBD1 matching 8 junction bases. The clonotype comes from a human donor who donated a stem cell graft to a child with acute myeloid leukemia. Here is the DNA: TGTGCCAGCAGCCCGACAGGGGCGCACAATGAGCAGTTCTTC. Translation gives CASSPTGAHNEQFF.